This TCR beta chain came from a study of patients and donors after allogeneic stem cell transplantation. Each CDR3 protein gets one entry after TCRdb re-called the RT-PCR reads with MiXCR. This sample yields about a million distinct CDR3 sequences, of which approximately 18% are seen a single time; approximately 5.9% belongs to the top ten. Per germline, CDR1 SGHRS and CDR2 YFSETQ. This CDR3 comprises 12 residues. Sequencing input: blood, either unsorted or a sorted T cell fraction (not recorded which). This TCR came from a human donor who was either an allogeneic HSCT recipient or a stem cell or donor lymphocyte infusion donor (not recorded which). It is not recorded whose cells these are; they may come from a transplant donor. The gene calls are TRBV5-1 and TRBJ1-2, with a possible D match to TRBD1 (5 bases). The CDR3 sequence: CASGRYNYGYTF. DNA of the CDR3: TGCGCTTCGGGGCGGTATAACTATGGCTACACCTTC.